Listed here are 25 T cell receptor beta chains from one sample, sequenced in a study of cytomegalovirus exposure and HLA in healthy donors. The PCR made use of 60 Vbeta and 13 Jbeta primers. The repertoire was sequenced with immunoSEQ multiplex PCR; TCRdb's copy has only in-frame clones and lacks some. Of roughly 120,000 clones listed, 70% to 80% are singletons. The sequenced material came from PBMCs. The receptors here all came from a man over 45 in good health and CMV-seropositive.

In DNA, the CDR3 is TGTGCCAGCAGTTACGGGCTACAGGGGGAGCCCCAGCATTTT. Encoded protein: CASSYGLQGEPQHF. The genes are TRBV6-5 and TRBJ1-5; TRBD1 matches at 8 bases. CDR1 MNHEY and CDR2 SVGAGI come from the germline V gene. The CDR3 is 14 amino acids. V shed 2 bases, J shed 8 bases, and the junction held 5 bases outside the gene matches.

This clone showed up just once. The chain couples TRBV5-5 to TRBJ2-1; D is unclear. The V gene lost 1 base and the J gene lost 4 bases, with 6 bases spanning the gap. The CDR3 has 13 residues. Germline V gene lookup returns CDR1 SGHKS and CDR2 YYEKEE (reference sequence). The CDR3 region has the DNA TGTGCCAGCAGCTTGCCCAATTACAATGAGCAGTTCTTC. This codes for CASSLPNYNEQFF.

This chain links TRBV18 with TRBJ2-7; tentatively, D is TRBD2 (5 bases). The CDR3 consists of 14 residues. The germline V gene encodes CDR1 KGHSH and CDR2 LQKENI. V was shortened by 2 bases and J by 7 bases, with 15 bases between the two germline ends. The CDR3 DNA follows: TGTGCCAGCTCACCAGGCACGGGAAGACTAGAGCAGTACTTC. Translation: CASSPGTGRLEQYF.

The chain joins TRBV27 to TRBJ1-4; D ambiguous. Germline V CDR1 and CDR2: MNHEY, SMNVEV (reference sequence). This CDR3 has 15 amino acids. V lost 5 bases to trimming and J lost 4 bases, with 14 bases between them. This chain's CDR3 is CASSPNWWSNEKLFF. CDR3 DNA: TGTGCCAGCAGTCCAAATTGGTGGAGTAATGAAAAACTGTTTTTT.

The CDR3 reads CASSLRQNTEAFF. Here the CDR3 DNA reads TGTGCCAGCAGCCTCAGACAGAACACTGAAGCTTTCTTT. The V gene is TRBV7-9, the J gene TRBJ1-1, with D unresolved. In germline, CDR1 is SEHNR, CDR2 FQNEAQ (reference sequence). The CDR3 is 13 residues long. Trimming shortened V by 5 bases and J by 1 base, and 8 bases separated the two germline ends.

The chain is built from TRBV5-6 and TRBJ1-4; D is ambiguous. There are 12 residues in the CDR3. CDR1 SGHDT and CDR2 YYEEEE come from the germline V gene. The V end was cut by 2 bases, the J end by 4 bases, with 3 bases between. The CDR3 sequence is CASSFRNEKLFF. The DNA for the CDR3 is TGTGCCAGCAGCTTCCGTAATGAAAAACTGTTTTTT.

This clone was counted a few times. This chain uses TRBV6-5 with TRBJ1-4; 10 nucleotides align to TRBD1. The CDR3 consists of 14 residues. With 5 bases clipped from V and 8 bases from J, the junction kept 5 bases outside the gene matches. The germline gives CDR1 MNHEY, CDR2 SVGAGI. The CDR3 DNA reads TGTGCCAGCAGTCGCGACAGGGGGCGGGAAAAACTGTTTTTT. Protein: CASSRDRGREKLFF.

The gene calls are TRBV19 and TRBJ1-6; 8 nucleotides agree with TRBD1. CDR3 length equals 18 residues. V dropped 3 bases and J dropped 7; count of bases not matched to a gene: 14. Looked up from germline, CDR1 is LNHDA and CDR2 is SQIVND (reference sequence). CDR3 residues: CASSMGQVQGKVNSPLHF. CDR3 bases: TGTGCCAGTAGTATGGGACAGGTGCAGGGGAAGGTGAATTCACCCCTCCACTTT.

The CDR3 is CASSLTVSSGANVLTF. The CDR3 DNA reads TGTGCCAGCAGCTTGACAGTTTCCTCTGGGGCCAACGTCCTGACTTTC. The V call is TRBV5-8, the J call TRBJ2-6; no firm D call. Per the germline V gene, CDR1 is SGHTS and CDR2 is YDEGEE. This CDR3 has 16 residues. Trimming took off 1 base at V and 0 bases at J, with 8 bases between the two ends.

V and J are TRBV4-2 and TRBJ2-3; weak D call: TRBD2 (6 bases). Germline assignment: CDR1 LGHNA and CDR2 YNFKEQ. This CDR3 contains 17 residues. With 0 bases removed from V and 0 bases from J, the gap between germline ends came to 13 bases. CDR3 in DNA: TGTGCCAGCAGCCAAGACCCAGCGGGCGATAGCACAGATACGCAGTATTTT. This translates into CASSQDPAGDSTDTQYF.

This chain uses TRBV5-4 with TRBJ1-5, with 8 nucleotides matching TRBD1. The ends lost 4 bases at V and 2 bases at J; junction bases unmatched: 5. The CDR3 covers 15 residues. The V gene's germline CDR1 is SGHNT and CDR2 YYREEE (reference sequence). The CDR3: CASSHGTGGNQPQHF. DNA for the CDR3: TGTGCCAGCAGCCACGGGACAGGAGGCAATCAGCCCCAGCATTTT.

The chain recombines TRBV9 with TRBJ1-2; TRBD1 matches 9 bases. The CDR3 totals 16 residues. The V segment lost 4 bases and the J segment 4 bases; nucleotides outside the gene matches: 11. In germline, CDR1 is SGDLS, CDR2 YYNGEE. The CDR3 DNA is TGTGCCAGCAGCCCCCCGGGGACAGGGCGGGCCTATGGCTACACCTTC. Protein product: CASSPPGTGRAYGYTF.

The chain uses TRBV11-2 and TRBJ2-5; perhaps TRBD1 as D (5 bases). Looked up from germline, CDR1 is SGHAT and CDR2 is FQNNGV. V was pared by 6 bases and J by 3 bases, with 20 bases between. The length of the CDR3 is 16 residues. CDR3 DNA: TGTGCCAGCAGGACTTCGATTGGTGCAGGGAAAGAGACCCAGTACTTC. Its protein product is CASRTSIGAGKETQYF.

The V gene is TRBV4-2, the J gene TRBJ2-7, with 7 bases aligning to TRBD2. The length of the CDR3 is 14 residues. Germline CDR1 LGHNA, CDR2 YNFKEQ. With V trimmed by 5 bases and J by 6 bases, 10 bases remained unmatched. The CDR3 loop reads CASSTGLPLGEQYF. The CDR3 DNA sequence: TGTGCCAGCAGCACGGGACTACCTCTTGGCGAGCAGTACTTC.

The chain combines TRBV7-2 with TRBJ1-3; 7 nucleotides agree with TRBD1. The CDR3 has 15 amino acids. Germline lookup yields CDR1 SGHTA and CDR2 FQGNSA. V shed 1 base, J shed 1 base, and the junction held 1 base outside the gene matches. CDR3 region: CASSLDRGSGNTIYF. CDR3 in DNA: TGTGCCAGCAGCTTAGACAGGGGATCTGGAAACACCATATATTTT.

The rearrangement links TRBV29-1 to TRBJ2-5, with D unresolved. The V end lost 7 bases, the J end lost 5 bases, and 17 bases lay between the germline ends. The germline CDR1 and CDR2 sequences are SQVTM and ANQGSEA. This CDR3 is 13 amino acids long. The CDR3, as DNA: TGCAGCGGCCGGGTCAGTCCGACGGAGACCCAGTACTTC. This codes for CSGRVSPTETQYF. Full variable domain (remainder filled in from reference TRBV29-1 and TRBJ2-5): SAVISQKPSRDICQRGTSLTIQCQVDSQVTMMFWYRQQPGQSLTLIATANQGSEATYESGFVIDKFPISRPNLTFSTLTVSNMSPEDSSIYLCSGRVSPTETQYFGPGTRLLVL.

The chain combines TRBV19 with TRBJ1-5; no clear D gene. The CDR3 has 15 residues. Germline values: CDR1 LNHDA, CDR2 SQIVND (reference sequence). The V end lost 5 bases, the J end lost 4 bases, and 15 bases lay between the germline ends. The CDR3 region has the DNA TGTGCCAGTAGTCCCCTTGGGCGGAGGAATCAGCCCCAGCATTTT. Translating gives CASSPLGRRNQPQHF.

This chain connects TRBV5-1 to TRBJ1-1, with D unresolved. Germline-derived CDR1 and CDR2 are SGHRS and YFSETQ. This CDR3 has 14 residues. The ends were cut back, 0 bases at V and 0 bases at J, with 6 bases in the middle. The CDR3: CASSLVLMNTEAFF. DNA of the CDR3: TGCGCCAGCAGCTTGGTTCTTATGAACACTGAAGCTTTCTTT.

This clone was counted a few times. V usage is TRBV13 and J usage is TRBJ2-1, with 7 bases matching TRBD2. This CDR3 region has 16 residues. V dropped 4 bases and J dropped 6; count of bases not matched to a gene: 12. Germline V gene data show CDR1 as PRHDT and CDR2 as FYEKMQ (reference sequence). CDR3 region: CASSSRRSGKSNEQFF. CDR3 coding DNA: TGTGCCAGCAGCTCCCGGAGAAGCGGGAAATCCAATGAGCAGTTCTTC.

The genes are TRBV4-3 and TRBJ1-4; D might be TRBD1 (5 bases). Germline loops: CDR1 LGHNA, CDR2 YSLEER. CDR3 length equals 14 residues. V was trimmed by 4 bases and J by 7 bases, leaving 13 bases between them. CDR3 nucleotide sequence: TGCGCCAGCAGCCCGGAAGGGGTTGGTGAAAAACTGTTTTTT. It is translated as CASSPEGVGEKLFF.

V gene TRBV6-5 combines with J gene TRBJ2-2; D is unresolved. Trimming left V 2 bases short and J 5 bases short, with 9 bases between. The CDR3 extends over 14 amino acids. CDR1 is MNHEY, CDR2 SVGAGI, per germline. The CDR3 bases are TGTGCCAGCAGTTACGAGACACGGACCGGGGAGCTGTTTTTT. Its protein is CASSYETRTGELFF.

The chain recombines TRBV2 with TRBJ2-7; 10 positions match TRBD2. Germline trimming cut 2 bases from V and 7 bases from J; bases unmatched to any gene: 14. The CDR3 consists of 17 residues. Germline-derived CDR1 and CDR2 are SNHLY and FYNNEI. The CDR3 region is CASSESLAGGRGGEQYF. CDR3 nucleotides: TGTGCCAGCAGTGAAAGTTTAGCGGGAGGACGCGGAGGGGAGCAGTACTTC. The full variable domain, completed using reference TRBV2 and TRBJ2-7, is EPEVTQTPSHQVTQMGQEVILRCVPISNHLYFYWYRQILGQKVEFLVSFYNNEISEKSEIFDDQFSVERPDGSNFTLKIRSTKLEDSAMYFCASSESLAGGRGGEQYFGPGTRLTVT.

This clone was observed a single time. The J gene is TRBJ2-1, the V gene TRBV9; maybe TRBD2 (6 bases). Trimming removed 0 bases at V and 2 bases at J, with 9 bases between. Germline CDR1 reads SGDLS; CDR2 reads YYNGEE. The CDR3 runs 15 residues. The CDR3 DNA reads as TGTGCCAGCAGCGTAGCTCCGGGAGCCTACAATGAGCAGTTCTTC. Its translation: CASSVAPGAYNEQFF.

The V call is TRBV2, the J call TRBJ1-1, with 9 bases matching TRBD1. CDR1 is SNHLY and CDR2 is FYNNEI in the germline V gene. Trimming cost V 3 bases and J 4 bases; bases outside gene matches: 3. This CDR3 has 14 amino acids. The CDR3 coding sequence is TGTGCCAGCAGTGATAGGACAGGGGCCACTGAAGCTTTCTTT. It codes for CASSDRTGATEAFF.

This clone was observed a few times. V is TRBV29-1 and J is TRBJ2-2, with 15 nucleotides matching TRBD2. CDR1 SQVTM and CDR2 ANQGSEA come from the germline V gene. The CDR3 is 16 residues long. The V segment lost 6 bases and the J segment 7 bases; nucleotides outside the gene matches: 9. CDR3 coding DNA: TGCAGCGTGAGGACTAGCGGGAGGGCCTTAAACGGGGAGCTGTTTTTT. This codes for CSVRTSGRALNGELFF.